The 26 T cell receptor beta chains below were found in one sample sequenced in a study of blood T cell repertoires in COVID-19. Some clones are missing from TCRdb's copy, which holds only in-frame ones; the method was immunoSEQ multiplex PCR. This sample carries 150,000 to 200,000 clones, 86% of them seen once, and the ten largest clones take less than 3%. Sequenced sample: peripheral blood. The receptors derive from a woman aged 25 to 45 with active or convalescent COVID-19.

CDR3 DNA sequence: TGTGCCAGCAGCGCCAGACTAGCGGGGGGGACAGATACGCAGTATTTT. Residues: CASSARLAGGTDTQYF. The gene calls are TRBV5-4 and TRBJ2-3, with TRBD2 identical over 14 bases. The CDR3 runs to 16 residues. After removal of 4 bases from V and 3 bases from J, the junction contained 4 bases not matched to a gene. From germline, CDR1 is SGHNT and CDR2 YYREEE (reference sequence).

CDR3: CASSIGGVNTEAFF. The CDR3 DNA is TGCGCCAGCAGCATCGGCGGGGTGAACACTGAAGCTTTCTTT. This chain joins TRBV5-1 and TRBJ1-1; no definite D call. Germline V gene lookup returns CDR1 SGHRS and CDR2 YFSETQ. The CDR3 loop spans 14 amino acids. V lost 4 bases and J 0 bases, leaving 10 bases between the germline ends. The variable domain in full, completed from reference TRBV5-1 and TRBJ1-1, reads KAGVTQTPRYLIKTRGQQVTLSCSPISGHRSVSWYQQTPGQGLQFLFEYFSETQRNKGNFPGRFSGRQFSNSRSEMNVSTLELGDSALYLCASSIGGVNTEAFFGQGTRLTVV.

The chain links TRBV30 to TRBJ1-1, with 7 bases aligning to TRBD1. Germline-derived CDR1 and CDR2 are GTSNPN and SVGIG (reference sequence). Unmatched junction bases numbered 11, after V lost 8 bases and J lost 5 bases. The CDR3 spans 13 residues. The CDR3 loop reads CAHRQGGGTEAFF. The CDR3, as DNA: TGTGCCCATAGACAGGGCGGTGGTACTGAAGCTTTCTTT.

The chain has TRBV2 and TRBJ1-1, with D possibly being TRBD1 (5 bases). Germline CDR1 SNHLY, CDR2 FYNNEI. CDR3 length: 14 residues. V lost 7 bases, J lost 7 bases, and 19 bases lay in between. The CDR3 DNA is TGTGCCAGCATCCTGACCCAAGCCGGGGGTGAAGCTTTCTTT. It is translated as CASILTQAGGEAFF.

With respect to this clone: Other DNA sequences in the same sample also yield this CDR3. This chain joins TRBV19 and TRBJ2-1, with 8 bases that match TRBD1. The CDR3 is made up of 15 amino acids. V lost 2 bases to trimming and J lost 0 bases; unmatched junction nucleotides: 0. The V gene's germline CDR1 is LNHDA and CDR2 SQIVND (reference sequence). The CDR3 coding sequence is TGTGCCAGTAGTATAACAGGGGGCTCCTACAATGAGCAGTTCTTC. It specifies CASSITGGSYNEQFF.

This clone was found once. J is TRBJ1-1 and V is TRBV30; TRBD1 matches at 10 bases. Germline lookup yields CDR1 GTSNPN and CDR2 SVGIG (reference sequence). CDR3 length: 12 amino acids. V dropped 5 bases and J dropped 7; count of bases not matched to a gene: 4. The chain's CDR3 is CAWDRDRGEAFF. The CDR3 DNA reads TGTGCCTGGGACCGGGACAGGGGTGAAGCTTTCTTT. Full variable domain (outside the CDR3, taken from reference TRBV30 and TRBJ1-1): SQTIHQWPATLVQPVGSPLSLECTVEGTSNPNLYWYRQAAGRGLQLLFYSVGIGQISSEVPQNLSASRPQDRQFILSSKKLLLSDSGFYLCAWDRDRGEAFFGQGTRLTVV.

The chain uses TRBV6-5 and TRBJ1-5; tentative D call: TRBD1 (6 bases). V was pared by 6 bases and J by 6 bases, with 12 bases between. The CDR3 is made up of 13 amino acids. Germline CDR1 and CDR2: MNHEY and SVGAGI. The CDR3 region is CASRTGRGQPQHF. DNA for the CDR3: TGTGCCAGCAGAACAGGGAGAGGTCAGCCCCAGCATTTT.

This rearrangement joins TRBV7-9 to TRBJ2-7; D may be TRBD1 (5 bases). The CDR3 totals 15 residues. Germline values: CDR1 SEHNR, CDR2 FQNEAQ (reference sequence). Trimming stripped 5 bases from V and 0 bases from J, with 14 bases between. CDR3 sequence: CASSPTRQNSYEQYF. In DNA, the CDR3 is TGTGCCAGCAGCCCAACGCGACAGAACTCCTACGAGCAGTACTTC.

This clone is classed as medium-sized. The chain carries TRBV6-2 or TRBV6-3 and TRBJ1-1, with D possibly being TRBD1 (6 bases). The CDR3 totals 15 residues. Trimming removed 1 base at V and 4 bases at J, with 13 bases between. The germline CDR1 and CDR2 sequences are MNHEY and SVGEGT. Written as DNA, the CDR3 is TGTGCCAGCAGTTACTGGACAGAAAGGGGCACTGAAGCTTTCTTT. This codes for CASSYWTERGTEAFF.

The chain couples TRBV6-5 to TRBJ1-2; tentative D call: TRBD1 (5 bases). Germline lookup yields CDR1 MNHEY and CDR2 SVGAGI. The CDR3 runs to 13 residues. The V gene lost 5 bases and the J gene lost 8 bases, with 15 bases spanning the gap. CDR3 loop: CASSRKGAGGYTF. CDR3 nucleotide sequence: TGTGCCAGCAGTAGAAAAGGGGCAGGGGGCTACACCTTC.

The CDR3 DNA follows: TGTGCAAGTCGCCAGGACAGGGTCCGAAACACCATATATTTT. It yields the protein CASRQDRVRNTIYF. The V and J genes are TRBV12-2 and TRBJ1-3; TRBD1, the table's D call, was not compared with the DNA. TRBV12-2 is a pseudogene. The CDR3 totals 14 residues.

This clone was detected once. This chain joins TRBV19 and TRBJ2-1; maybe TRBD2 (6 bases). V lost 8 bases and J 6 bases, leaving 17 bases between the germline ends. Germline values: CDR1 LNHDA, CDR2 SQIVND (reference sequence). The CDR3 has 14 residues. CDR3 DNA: TGTGCCAGTTTCGCCGGGAGTGTGGGCAATGAGCAGTTCTTC. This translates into CASFAGSVGNEQFF. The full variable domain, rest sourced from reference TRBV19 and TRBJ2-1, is DGGITQSPKYLFRKEGQNVTLSCEQNLNHDAMYWYRQDPGQGLRLIYYSQIVNDFQKGDIAEGYSVSREKKESFPLTVTSAQKNPTAFYLCASFAGSVGNEQFFGPGTRLTVL.

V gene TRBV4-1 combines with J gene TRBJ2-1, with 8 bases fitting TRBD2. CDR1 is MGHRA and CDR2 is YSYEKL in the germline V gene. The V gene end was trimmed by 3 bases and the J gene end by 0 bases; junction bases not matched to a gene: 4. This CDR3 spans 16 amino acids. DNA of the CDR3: TGCGCCAGCAGCCATGAAAGCGGGAGCTCCTACAATGAGCAGTTCTTC. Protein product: CASSHESGSSYNEQFF.

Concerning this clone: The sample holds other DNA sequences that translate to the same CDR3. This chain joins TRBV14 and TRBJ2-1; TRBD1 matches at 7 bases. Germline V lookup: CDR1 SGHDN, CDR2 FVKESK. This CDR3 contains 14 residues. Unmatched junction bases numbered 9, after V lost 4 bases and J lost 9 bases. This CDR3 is CASSPGTVRGEQFF. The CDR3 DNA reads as TGTGCCAGCAGCCCCGGGACAGTTAGGGGTGAGCAGTTCTTC.

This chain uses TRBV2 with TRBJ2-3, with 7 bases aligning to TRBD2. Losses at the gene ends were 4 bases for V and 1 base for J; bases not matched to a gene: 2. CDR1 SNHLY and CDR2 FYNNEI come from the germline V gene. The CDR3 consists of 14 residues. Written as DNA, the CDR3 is TGTGCCAGCAGTGTCCTAGCGGGCACAGATACGCAGTATTTT. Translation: CASSVLAGTDTQYF.

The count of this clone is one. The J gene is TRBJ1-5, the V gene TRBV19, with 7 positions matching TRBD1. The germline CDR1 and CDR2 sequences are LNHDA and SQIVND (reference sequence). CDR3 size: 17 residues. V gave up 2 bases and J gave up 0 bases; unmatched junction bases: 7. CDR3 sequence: CASSIITGEYSNQPQHF. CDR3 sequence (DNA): TGTGCCAGTAGTATAATAACAGGGGAGTATAGCAATCAGCCCCAGCATTTT. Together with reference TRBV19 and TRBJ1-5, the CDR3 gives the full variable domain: DGGITQSPKYLFRKEGQNVTLSCEQNLNHDAMYWYRQDPGQGLRLIYYSQIVNDFQKGDIAEGYSVSREKKESFPLTVTSAQKNPTAFYLCASSIITGEYSNQPQHFGDGTRLSIL.

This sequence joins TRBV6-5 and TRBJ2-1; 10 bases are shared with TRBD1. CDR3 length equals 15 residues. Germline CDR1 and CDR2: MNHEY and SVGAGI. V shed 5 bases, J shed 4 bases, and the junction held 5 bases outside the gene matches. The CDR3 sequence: CASSPRTGGYNEQFF. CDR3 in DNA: TGTGCCAGCAGTCCCCGGACAGGGGGATACAATGAGCAGTTCTTC.

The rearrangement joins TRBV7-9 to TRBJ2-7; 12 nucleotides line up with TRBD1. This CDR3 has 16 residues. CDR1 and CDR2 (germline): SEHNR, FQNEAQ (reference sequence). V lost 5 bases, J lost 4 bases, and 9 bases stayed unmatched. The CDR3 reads CASSPEGGQGAYEQYF. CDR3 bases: TGTGCCAGCAGCCCCGAGGGGGGACAGGGGGCTTACGAGCAGTACTTC.

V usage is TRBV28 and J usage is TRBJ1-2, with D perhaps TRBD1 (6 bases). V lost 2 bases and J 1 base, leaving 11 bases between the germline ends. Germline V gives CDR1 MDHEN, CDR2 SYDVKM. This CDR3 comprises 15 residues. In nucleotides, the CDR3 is TGTGCCAGCAGTTTACCGCGACAGGTTAACTATGGCTACACCTTC. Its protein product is CASSLPRQVNYGYTF.

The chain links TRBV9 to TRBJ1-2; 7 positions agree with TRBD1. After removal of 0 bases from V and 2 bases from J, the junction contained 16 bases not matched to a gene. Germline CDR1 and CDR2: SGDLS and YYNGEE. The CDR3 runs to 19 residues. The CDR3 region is CASSVATGQGGQMNYGYTF. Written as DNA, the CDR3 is TGTGCCAGCAGCGTAGCTACAGGGCAGGGGGGACAAATGAACTATGGCTACACCTTC. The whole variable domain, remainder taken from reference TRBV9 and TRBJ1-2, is DSGVTQTPKHLITATGQRVTLRCSPRSGDLSVYWYQQSLDQGLQFLIQYYNGEERAKGNILERFSAQQFPDLHSELNLSSLELGDSALYFCASSVATGQGGQMNYGYTFGSGTRLTVV.

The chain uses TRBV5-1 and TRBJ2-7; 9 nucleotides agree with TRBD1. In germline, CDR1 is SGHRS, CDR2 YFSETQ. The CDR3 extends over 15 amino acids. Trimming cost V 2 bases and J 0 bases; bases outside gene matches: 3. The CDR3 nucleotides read TGCGCCAGCAGCTTCGGACAGGGGCCCTCCTACGAGCAGTACTTC. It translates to CASSFGQGPSYEQYF.

The CDR3 DNA sequence: TGTGCCAGCCTGTACCAGGGGGGCACTAATGAAAAACTGTTTTTT. Amino acid sequence: CASLYQGGTNEKLFF. The chain recombines TRBV2 with TRBJ1-4; TRBD1 matches 7 bases. The J segment lost 2 bases and the V segment lost 8 bases, leaving 8 bases of the junction unmatched. Germline CDR1 reads SNHLY; CDR2 reads FYNNEI. This CDR3 is built from 15 residues.

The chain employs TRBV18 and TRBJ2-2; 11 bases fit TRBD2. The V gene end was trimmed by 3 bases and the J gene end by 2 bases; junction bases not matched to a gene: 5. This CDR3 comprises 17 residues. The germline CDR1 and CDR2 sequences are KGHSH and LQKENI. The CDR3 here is CASSPLAGGTNTGELFF. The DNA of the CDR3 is TGTGCCAGCTCACCTCTAGCGGGAGGAACCAACACCGGGGAGCTGTTTTTT.

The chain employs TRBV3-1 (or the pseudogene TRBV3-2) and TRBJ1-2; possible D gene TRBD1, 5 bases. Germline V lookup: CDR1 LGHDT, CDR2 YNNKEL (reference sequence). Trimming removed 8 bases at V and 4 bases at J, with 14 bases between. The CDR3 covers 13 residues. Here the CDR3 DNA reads TGTGCCAGCTCCGCGGGGGTGGGCTATGGCTACACCTTC. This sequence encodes CASSAGVGYGYTF.

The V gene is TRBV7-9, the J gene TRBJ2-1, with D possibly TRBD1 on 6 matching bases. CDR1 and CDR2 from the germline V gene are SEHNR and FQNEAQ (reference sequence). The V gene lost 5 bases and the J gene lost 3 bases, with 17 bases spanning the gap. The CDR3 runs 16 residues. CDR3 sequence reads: CASSTRQEVDYNEQFF. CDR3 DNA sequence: TGTGCCAGCAGCACCCGACAGGAGGTGGACTACAATGAGCAGTTCTTC.

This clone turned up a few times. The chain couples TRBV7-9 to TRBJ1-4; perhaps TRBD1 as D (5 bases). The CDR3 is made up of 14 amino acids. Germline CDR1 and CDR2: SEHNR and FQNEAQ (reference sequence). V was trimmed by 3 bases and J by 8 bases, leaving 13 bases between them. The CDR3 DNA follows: TGTGCCAGCAGCTTTTCAGGGAATCGAGAAAAACTGTTTTTT. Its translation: CASSFSGNREKLFF.